This T cell receptor beta chain was sequenced in a study of early stage breast cancer tumors. Turning to the study itself: ER+/PR+/HER2- status applied to about 80% of the 16 invasive breast tumors. Roughly 9.6-fold was the mean read coverage per sample. Study results and caveats: Enriched TCRB sequences shared across patients were mostly commonly generated sequences.

The CDR3 sequence is 13 residues long. V lost 4 bases to trimming and J lost 1 base, with 4 bases between them. Germline V gene lookup returns CDR1 MGHDK and CDR2 SYGVNS. Blood replicates held 0.5 ug DNA, tumor or normal breast roughly 1.5 ug, two each. Data came from immunoSEQ multiplex PCR; TCRdb stores just in-frame clones and leaves some out. Of 25,000 to 30,000 clones detected, 55% to 75% appear once; the ten largest clones hold around 33%. As regards this clone: Its target is unknown.

The chain employs TRBV25-1 and TRBJ2-2; D is unclear. Material: blood. This clonotype originated in a person aged 45 to 59 with breast cancer. The CDR3 bases are TGTGCCAGCAGTGCCCTGAACACCGGGGAGCTGTTTTTT. Protein: CASSALNTGELFF.